Below, 6 T cell receptor beta chains from the same sample are listed, as sequenced in a study of OX40 agonist ivuxolimab in advanced cancers. The receptor library was made with the immunoSEQ multiplex PCR assay. TCRdb took over this immuneACCESS table, retaining in-frame rearrangements with V and J assigned. Such tables are incomplete; in checked studies, under half of the missing clones stem from an unresolved V gene, and the remainder is unexplained. The sample table shows tens of thousands of clones, and approximately 93% are seen once. In total, the top ten clones hold roughly 22% of the sample. The sequences come from CD4+ or CD8+ T cells sorted from blood, collected in a trial of the OX40 agonist ivuxolimab. These receptors all come from an adult with an advanced solid tumor such as melanoma, head and neck, liver or kidney cancer.

The V call is TRBV2, the J call TRBJ2-7, with TRBD1 matching 7 bases. V lost 6 bases to trimming and J lost 1 base; unmatched junction nucleotides: 6. The CDR3 totals 14 residues. Germline V gene data show CDR1 as SNHLY and CDR2 as FYNNEI. Written as DNA, the CDR3 is TGTGCCAGCAGCCGGGACAGCTCATCCTACGAGCAGTACTTC. Translating it yields CASSRDSSSYEQYF.

The gene calls are TRBV4-3 and TRBJ2-6, with TRBD1 matching 10 bases. The V and J ends lost 0 bases and 0 bases, in that order; junction bases with no gene match: 5. The CDR3 length is 19 residues. The V gene's germline CDR1 is LGHNA and CDR2 YSLEER. CDR3 sequence reads: CASSQDRGTGVSGANVLTF. In DNA form, the CDR3 reads TGCGCCAGCAGCCAAGATAGGGGGACAGGGGTCTCTGGGGCCAACGTCCTGACTTTC.

This chain connects TRBV28 to TRBJ2-2; unclear D gene. V lost 2 bases and J 4 bases, leaving 11 bases between the germline ends. Germline CDR1 MDHEN, CDR2 SYDVKM. The CDR3 consists of 15 residues. The CDR3 DNA reads as TGTGCCAGCAGTTTAGAGGTAGCTGGCACCGGGGAGCTGTTTTTT. Translation: CASSLEVAGTGELFF.

The chain uses TRBV7-3 and TRBJ2-1; tentative D call: TRBD2 (5 bases). With 6 bases removed from V and 6 bases from J, the gap between germline ends came to 12 bases. The germline V gene has CDR1 SGHTA and CDR2 FQGTGA. This CDR3 contains 13 residues. CDR3 protein: CASSDYNLNEQFF. CDR3 nucleotide sequence: TGTGCCAGCAGTGACTATAACCTCAATGAGCAGTTCTTC.

This clone appeared once. The sample holds other DNA sequences that translate to the same CDR3. This chain uses TRBV6-5 with TRBJ1-5; D gene ambiguous. The CDR3 contains 14 residues. Germline loops: CDR1 MNHEY, CDR2 SVGAGI. The ends were cut back, 0 bases at V and 4 bases at J, with 7 bases in the middle. In nucleotides, the CDR3 is TGTGCCAGCAGTTACTCGGGAGGGAATCAGCCCCAGCATTTT. Protein: CASSYSGGNQPQHF.

The chain recombines TRBV4-3 with TRBJ2-7; D possibly corresponds to TRBD1 (5 bases). The germline V gene encodes CDR1 LGHNA and CDR2 YSLEER. The V and J ends lost 2 bases and 0 bases respectively, with 14 bases between them. CDR3 length: 16 residues. DNA of the CDR3: TGCGCCAGCAGCCAAATGGGGCCCGCTAGCTCCTACGAGCAGTACTTC. Amino acid sequence: CASSQMGPASSYEQYF.